Listed below are T cell receptor beta chains from one sample, sequenced in a study of blood T cell repertoires in COVID-19. TCRdb's table, derived via immunoSEQ multiplex PCR, lists solely in-frame clones and lacks some. The sample includes about 80,000 clones, around 79% of them seen just once. The sequenced sample was peripheral blood. The receptors originated from a human donor in a cohort sampled during active COVID-19. The CDR3 runs from the conserved cysteine through the conserved F or W. Fields, in order: CDR3 length, J gene, V gene, clone size, D gene, CDR3 DNA, CDR3 protein. A D gene is named only where the DNA matches it firmly. For some rows the clone size is stated as once, few or many, or as a class when expanded; others skip it.

CDR3 length: 12
J gene: TRBJ2-3
V gene: TRBV11-2
clone size: NA
D gene: NA
CDR3 DNA: TGTGCCAGCAGCTCCGGGTCTTTCAAACAGTATTTT
CDR3 protein: CASSSGSFKQYF

CDR3 length: 13
J gene: TRBJ1-5
V gene: TRBV7-2
clone size: NA
D gene: NA
CDR3 DNA: TGTGCCAGCAGCTCAAACACAGGCCAGCCCCAGCATTTT
CDR3 protein: CASSSNTGQPQHF

CDR3 length: 15
J gene: TRBJ1-5
V gene: TRBV4-1
clone size: NA
D gene: NA
CDR3 DNA: TGCGCCAGCAGCTATGACAGTTACGGCAATCAGCCCCAGCATTTT
CDR3 protein: CASSYDSYGNQPQHF

CDR3 length: 13
J gene: TRBJ2-1
V gene: TRBV19
clone size: NA
D gene: TRBD2
CDR3 DNA: TGTGCCAGTAGTACGGGACTACAAAATGAGCAGTTCTTC
CDR3 protein: CASSTGLQNEQFF

CDR3 length: 15
J gene: TRBJ2-1
V gene: TRBV24-1
clone size: few
D gene: TRBD1
CDR3 DNA: TGTGCCACCCGACCGGGACAGGGGTTTTACAATGAGCAGTTCTTC
CDR3 protein: CATRPGQGFYNEQFF

CDR3 length: 15
J gene: TRBJ1-4
V gene: TRBV7-6
clone size: NA
D gene: NA
CDR3 DNA: TGTGCCAGCAGCTTAGCGAAGAGTCCCTGGGAAAAACTGTTTTTT
CDR3 protein: CASSLAKSPWEKLFF

CDR3 length: 17
J gene: TRBJ1-1
V gene: TRBV30
clone size: NA
D gene: NA
CDR3 DNA: TGTGCCTGGGAAAGGGCAGGGTGGGGATTTAAGAACACTGAAGCTTTCTTT
CDR3 protein: CAWERAGWGFKNTEAFF

CDR3 length: 15
J gene: TRBJ1-6
V gene: TRBV30
clone size: NA
D gene: TRBD1
CDR3 DNA: TGTGCCTGGACCCGACCGGGACAGACAAATTCACCCCTCCACTTT
CDR3 protein: CAWTRPGQTNSPLHF

CDR3 length: 16
J gene: TRBJ1-1
V gene: TRBV19
clone size: NA
D gene: TRBD1
CDR3 DNA: TGTGCCAGTAGTAGGACAGGGTTCGGTATGTTAACTGAAGCTTTCTTT
CDR3 protein: CASSRTGFGMLTEAFF

CDR3 length: 18
J gene: TRBJ1-5
V gene: TRBV19
clone size: NA
D gene: NA
CDR3 DNA: TGTGCCAGTAGTCTAGGGAACCAGGGCTGGTGGAACAATCAGCCCCAGCATTTT
CDR3 protein: CASSLGNQGWWNNQPQHF

CDR3 length: 13
J gene: TRBJ2-5
V gene: TRBV28
clone size: NA
D gene: TRBD2
CDR3 DNA: TGTGCCAGCAGAGGGAGGGTTGAGGAGACCCAGTACTTC
CDR3 protein: CASRGRVEETQYF

CDR3 length: 15
J gene: TRBJ1-2
V gene: TRBV28
clone size: NA
D gene: NA
CDR3 DNA: TGTGCCAGCAGTTTCAGACAGGACGGGTGGGGTGGCTACACCTTC
CDR3 protein: CASSFRQDGWGGYTF

CDR3 length: 16
J gene: TRBJ1-2
V gene: TRBV4-3
clone size: NA
D gene: TRBD1
CDR3 DNA: TGCGCCAGCAGCCAAGGCCTTACAGGGGGAATCTATGGCTACACCTTC
CDR3 protein: CASSQGLTGGIYGYTF

CDR3 length: 13
J gene: TRBJ1-2
V gene: TRBV2
clone size: NA
D gene: TRBD1
CDR3 DNA: TGTGCCAGAACCTCCGGGACAGACTATGGCTACACCTTC
CDR3 protein: CARTSGTDYGYTF

CDR3 length: 17
J gene: TRBJ2-1
V gene: TRBV27
clone size: NA
D gene: TRBD1
CDR3 DNA: TGTGCCAGCAGTACGACAGGACAGGGTAGGTCCTACAATGAGCAGTTCTTC
CDR3 protein: CASSTTGQGRSYNEQFF

CDR3 length: 12
J gene: TRBJ1-2
V gene: TRBV30
clone size: few
D gene: TRBD1
CDR3 DNA: TGTGCCGGACAGGCCGGTAACTATGGCTACACCTTC
CDR3 protein: CAGQAGNYGYTF

CDR3 length: 17
J gene: TRBJ2-3
V gene: TRBV27
clone size: many
D gene: TRBD2
CDR3 DNA: TGTGCCAGCAGTCCCACCCAACTAGCGACTAGCACAGATACGCAGTATTTT
CDR3 protein: CASSPTQLATSTDTQYF

CDR3 length: 14
J gene: TRBJ2-1
V gene: TRBV2
clone size: NA
D gene: TRBD2
CDR3 DNA: TGTGCCAGCTTCAGCGGGGGGGCTCCCAATGAGCAGTTCTTC
CDR3 protein: CASFSGGAPNEQFF

CDR3 length: 17
J gene: TRBJ2-5
V gene: TRBV5-1
clone size: few
D gene: TRBD2
CDR3 DNA: TGCGCCAGCAGCTTTGGCCCGGGACTAGCTGATCAAGAGACCCAGTACTTC
CDR3 protein: CASSFGPGLADQETQYF

CDR3 length: 18
J gene: TRBJ1-3
V gene: TRBV27
clone size: NA
D gene: TRBD1
CDR3 DNA: TGTGCCAGCAGTCCGGCCCGACAGGGCGTCCCCCCTGGAAACACCATATATTTT
CDR3 protein: CASSPARQGVPPGNTIYF

CDR3 length: 12
J gene: TRBJ1-4
V gene: TRBV29-1
clone size: NA
D gene: NA
CDR3 DNA: TGCAGCGTTGGCGGGGGTGATGAAAAACTGTTTTTT
CDR3 protein: CSVGGGDEKLFF

CDR3 length: 17
J gene: TRBJ1-5
V gene: TRBV19
clone size: NA
D gene: NA
CDR3 DNA: TGTGCCAGTAGTATAGTCGACGCCAGGGGTTGGGATCAGCCCCAGCATTTT
CDR3 protein: CASSIVDARGWDQPQHF

CDR3 length: 15
J gene: TRBJ2-3
V gene: TRBV6-5
clone size: few
D gene: NA
CDR3 DNA: TGTGCCAGCAGCGCGGACTTCGGATCCACAGATACGCAGTATTTT
CDR3 protein: CASSADFGSTDTQYF

CDR3 length: 15
J gene: TRBJ2-5
V gene: TRBV5-1
clone size: NA
D gene: NA
CDR3 DNA: TGCGCCAGCAGCTTGGAAGCGGAAGCCCAAGAGACCCAGTACTTC
CDR3 protein: CASSLEAEAQETQYF

CDR3 length: 13
J gene: TRBJ1-1
V gene: TRBV19
clone size: NA
D gene: TRBD1
CDR3 DNA: TGTGCCAGTAGCGAACAGGGGGCAACTGAAGCTTTCTTT
CDR3 protein: CASSEQGATEAFF

CDR3 length: 12
J gene: TRBJ2-3
V gene: TRBV2
clone size: NA
D gene: NA
CDR3 DNA: TGTGCCAGCAGTTTAGACACAGATACGCAGTATTTT
CDR3 protein: CASSLDTDTQYF

CDR3 length: 13
J gene: TRBJ1-2
V gene: TRBV12-3/TRBV12-4
clone size: NA
D gene: TRBD1
CDR3 DNA: TGTGCCAGCAGTCGGGACAGATTCTATGGCTACACCTTC
CDR3 protein: CASSRDRFYGYTF

CDR3 length: 16
J gene: TRBJ2-1
V gene: TRBV7-6
clone size: NA
D gene: NA
CDR3 DNA: TGTGCCAGCAGCTCTCAGGGGGGCCTCTCCTACAATGAGCAGTTCTTC
CDR3 protein: CASSSQGGLSYNEQFF

CDR3 length: 12
J gene: TRBJ2-7
V gene: TRBV5-4
clone size: NA
D gene: NA
CDR3 DNA: TGTGCCAGCAGCTTCGACAACTACGAGCAGTACTTC
CDR3 protein: CASSFDNYEQYF

CDR3 length: 12
J gene: TRBJ2-4
V gene: TRBV29-1
clone size: NA
D gene: TRBD2
CDR3 DNA: TGCAGCGTTGGGACTAGCGGAACCATTCAGTACTTC
CDR3 protein: CSVGTSGTIQYF

CDR3 length: 19
J gene: TRBJ2-3
V gene: TRBV6-8
clone size: once
D gene: TRBD2
CDR3 DNA: TGTGCCAGCAGTTACTGGGGACTAGCGGGGCGTATGTCCGCAGATACGCAGTATTTT
CDR3 protein: CASSYWGLAGRMSADTQYF

CDR3 length: 13
J gene: TRBJ2-3
V gene: TRBV19
clone size: NA
D gene: NA
CDR3 DNA: TGTGCCAGTATGTTTTATGGCACAGATACGCAGTATTTT
CDR3 protein: CASMFYGTDTQYF

CDR3 length: 13
J gene: TRBJ1-5
V gene: TRBV3-1/TRBV3-2
clone size: NA
D gene: NA
CDR3 DNA: TGTGCCAGCAGCCAGTCCGGGGATCAGCCCCAGCATTTT
CDR3 protein: CASSQSGDQPQHF

CDR3 length: 16
J gene: TRBJ2-2
V gene: TRBV28
clone size: NA
D gene: TRBD2
CDR3 DNA: TGTGCCAGCAGTTTTCTGGGGGGGGAAAACACCGGGGAGCTGTTTTTT
CDR3 protein: CASSFLGGENTGELFF

CDR3 length: 13
J gene: TRBJ1-1
V gene: TRBV4-3
clone size: NA
D gene: NA
CDR3 DNA: TGCGCCAGCAGCCGAGTATCCGGGACTGAAGCTTTCTTT
CDR3 protein: CASSRVSGTEAFF

CDR3 length: 13
J gene: TRBJ2-7
V gene: TRBV28
clone size: NA
D gene: NA
CDR3 DNA: TGTGCCAGCAGTTTTGGCGGCTCCTACGAGCAGTACTTC
CDR3 protein: CASSFGGSYEQYF

CDR3 length: 13
J gene: TRBJ2-5
V gene: TRBV3-1/TRBV3-2
clone size: NA
D gene: TRBD1
CDR3 DNA: TGTGCCAGCAGCCGACAGGGGGCCGAGACCCAGTACTTC
CDR3 protein: CASSRQGAETQYF

CDR3 length: 15
J gene: TRBJ2-4
V gene: TRBV27
clone size: many
D gene: NA
CDR3 DNA: TGTGCCAGCAGTTTAGGGCAGAGCGGCGGAAACATTCAGTACTTC
CDR3 protein: CASSLGQSGGNIQYF

CDR3 length: 15
J gene: TRBJ2-7
V gene: TRBV6-5
clone size: NA
D gene: NA
CDR3 DNA: TGTGCCAGCAGTTACTTGGACGGGAGCTCCTACGAGCAGTACTTC
CDR3 protein: CASSYLDGSSYEQYF

CDR3 length: 15
J gene: TRBJ2-3
V gene: TRBV7-8
clone size: NA
D gene: NA
CDR3 DNA: TGTGCCAGCAGCTTAGCAGGGGGTGGTGGAGATACGCAGTATTTT
CDR3 protein: CASSLAGGGGDTQYF

CDR3 length: 16
J gene: TRBJ1-2
V gene: TRBV19
clone size: NA
D gene: TRBD1
CDR3 DNA: TGTGCCAGTAGTATGTCTGGGGACAGGGGTTATCAAGGCTACACCTTC
CDR3 protein: CASSMSGDRGYQGYTF